The source of this TCR beta chain is a study of T cells in Graves' hyperthyroidism and ophthalmopathy. What was amplified from RNA transcripts were TCR beta CDR3 regions. Initially, a first-round RT-PCR of the TCR CDR3 employed the HTBI primer set. TCRdb passed the multiplex PCR reads through MiXCR, listing each CDR3 protein once. The profile shows approximately 300,000 distinct CDR3 sequences, about a sixth of them singletons. PBMCs were collected from an approximately 9.2 ml volume of fresh peripheral blood. This CDR3 region has 16 residues. CDR1 and CDR2 (germline): MNHEY, SVGEGT. V shed 0 bases and J 1 base; nucleotides not matched to a gene: 3.

The TCR comes from a woman aged 55-69 years with Graves' ophthalmopathy. This chain connects TRBV6-2 or TRBV6-3 to TRBJ2-7, with 10 bases that match TRBD2. The sequenced sample consisted of blood. The CDR3 nucleotides are TGTGCCAGCAGTTACTCGGAGACTAGCGGGTCCTACGAGCAGTACTTC. It yields the protein CASSYSETSGSYEQYF.